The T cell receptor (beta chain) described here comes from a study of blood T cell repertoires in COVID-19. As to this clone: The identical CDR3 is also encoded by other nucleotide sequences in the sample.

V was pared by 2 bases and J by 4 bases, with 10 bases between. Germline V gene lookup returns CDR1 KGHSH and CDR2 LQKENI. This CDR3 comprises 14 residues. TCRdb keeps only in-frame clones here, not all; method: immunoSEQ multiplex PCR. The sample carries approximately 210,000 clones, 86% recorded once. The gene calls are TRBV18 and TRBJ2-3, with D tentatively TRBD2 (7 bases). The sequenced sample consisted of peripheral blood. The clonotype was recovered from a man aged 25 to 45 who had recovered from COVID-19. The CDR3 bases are TGTGCCAGCTCACCAGGAGGGGGGGCAGATACGCAGTATTTT. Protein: CASSPGGGADTQYF.